This is a list of T cell receptor beta chains from one sample in a study of shared clonotypes between healthy human individuals. Repertoires were generated with immunoSEQ multiplex PCR, while TCRdb's copy carries only in-frame clones and drops some. The data show about 2.3 million clones, with just under 95% seen just once and more than 0.35% held by the top ten. Input material: naive CD4+ T cells from PBMCs. These receptors all stem from a young man in good health. Some clones in this sample may be carry-over from other donors' samples. Each CDR3 is given with its conserved first and last residue. D genes are given only for firm matches. Rows may omit the clone size; those that give it use once, few, many or a size class.

TGTGCCACCAGCAGCAGGGTTGGAGAGACCCAGTACTTC,CATSSRVGETQYF,NA,TRBJ2-5,NA,TRBV15
TGTGCCAGCAGTTACTTGTACGAGGAATACGAGCAGTACTTC,CASSYLYEEYEQYF,NA,TRBJ2-7,NA,TRBV6-6
TGTGCCAGCAGCTTAGTAGGGAACACTGAAGCTTTCTTT,CASSLVGNTEAFF,NA,TRBJ1-1,NA,TRBV7-9
TGCGCCAGCAGCTCGGGACAGGACCAAGAGACCCAGTACTTC,CASSSGQDQETQYF,NA,TRBJ2-5,TRBD1,TRBV5-1
TGTGCCAGCAGTTACTCGGTGAGGATTTCACCCCTCCACTTT,CASSYSVRISPLHF,NA,TRBJ1-6,NA,TRBV6-6
TGTGCCAGCAGCTCGACTGGGGATAGCAATCAGCCCCAGCATTTT,CASSSTGDSNQPQHF,NA,TRBJ1-5,NA,TRBV5-4
TGTGCCAGCTCAGCGGACAGGGTCACCACTGAAGCTTTCTTT,CASSADRVTTEAFF,once,TRBJ1-1,TRBD1,TRBV18
TGCACCAGCAGCCAAGATCGGAGGCTAGCGGGAAACAATGAGCAGTTCTTC,CTSSQDRRLAGNNEQFF,once,TRBJ2-1,NA,TRBV1
TGTGCCAGCAGCCCGGGGGCGCAGCCCCAAGAGACCCAGTACTTC,CASSPGAQPQETQYF,NA,TRBJ2-5,NA,TRBV11-2
TGTGCCAGCAGCTTGGCAACTAGCGGGAGGCAGGGGGGTGAGCAGTTCTTC,CASSLATSGRQGGEQFF,NA,TRBJ2-1,TRBD2,TRBV5-4
TGTGCCAGCAGCCCTCCGGGGGGCGCGTTTAGCACTGAAGCTTTCTTT,CASSPPGGAFSTEAFF,NA,TRBJ1-1,NA,TRBV27
TGCGCCAGCAGCTCCACAGGGTTGTGGGGGGCGACTAATGAAAAACTGTTTTTT,CASSSTGLWGATNEKLFF,NA,TRBJ1-4,NA,TRBV5-1
TGTGCCAGTAGTAACACTAGCGGGGTAGCCAAAAACATTCAGTACTTC,CASSNTSGVAKNIQYF,NA,TRBJ2-4,TRBD2,TRBV19
TGCGCCAGCAGCTTAGGAGGGGCCAAGCACAATGAGCAGTTCTTC,CASSLGGAKHNEQFF,NA,TRBJ2-1,NA,TRBV5-1
TGTGCCAGCAGCCCTCTCTGGGGACGGATCAACTATGGCTACACCTTC,CASSPLWGRINYGYTF,NA,TRBJ1-2,NA,TRBV7-2
TGTGCCTGTCATCAGGGCTACGAGCAGTACTTC,CACHQGYEQYF,NA,TRBJ2-7,NA,TRBV30
TGTGCCATCAGCCCATCAGACACTGAAGCTTTCTTT,CAISPSDTEAFF,once,TRBJ1-1,NA,TRBV10-3
TGTGCCAGCAGCCTTTTTAGCCTTTTGGGTACGCAGTATTTT,CASSLFSLLGTQYF,NA,TRBJ2-3,NA,TRBV27
TGTGCCAGCAGCAACCCCGAGGACAGGGTCTATGGCTACACCTTC,CASSNPEDRVYGYTF,few,TRBJ1-2,NA,TRBV21-1
TGTGCCAGCAGCCCCCGGGCAGGGGGCTTTTACGAGCAGTACTTC,CASSPRAGGFYEQYF,NA,TRBJ2-7,TRBD1,TRBV11-2
TGTGCCAGCGGGACTAGCGGGGTCGGCGAGCAGTACTTC,CASGTSGVGEQYF,once,TRBJ2-7,TRBD2,TRBV2
TGCAGTCCCAGGGGAGGAGAGACCCAGTACTTC,CSPRGGETQYF,NA,TRBJ2-5,NA,TRBV20-1
TGCGCCAGCAGCTCGGACAGGTCGGAGTTCTTC,CASSSDRSEFF,NA,TRBJ2-1,TRBD1,TRBV5-1
TGTGCCAGCAGCCCAAACAACGCACCTCTGGGACAGTACTTC,CASSPNNAPLGQYF,NA,TRBJ2-5,NA,TRBV7-8
TGTGCCAGCAGCGGGGGACTAGCGGCCTACAATGAGCAGTTCTTC,CASSGGLAAYNEQFF,NA,TRBJ2-1,TRBD2,TRBV7-8
TGTGCCAGCAGTGAACCGCCAAGGGGTGGTCAGCCCCAGCATTTT,CASSEPPRGGQPQHF,NA,TRBJ1-5,NA,TRBV2
TGCGCCAGCAGTAGCGGGAGCGTCGGAACCGGGGAGCTGTTTTTT,CASSSGSVGTGELFF,NA,TRBJ2-2,TRBD2,TRBV10-1
TGCGCCAGCAGCTTGGAGGGGGGACGTCAGTTCTTC,CASSLEGGRQFF,NA,TRBJ2-1,NA,TRBV5-1
TGTGCCAGCAGCTCCCTAGCGGGAGGGAACACCGGGGAGCTGTTTTTT,CASSSLAGGNTGELFF,NA,TRBJ2-2,TRBD2,TRBV7-9
TGTGCCAGCAGTGTAACCGGGACAGGGAAATACGAAAAACTGTTTTTT,CASSVTGTGKYEKLFF,NA,TRBJ1-4,TRBD1,TRBV6-4
TGCGCCAGCAGCTCGGCGGGACTAGCGGTGAATGAGCAGTTCTTC,CASSSAGLAVNEQFF,NA,TRBJ2-1,TRBD2,TRBV5-1
TGCAGCGTCGGGACAGGGGGAGTGAACACTGAAGCTTTCTTT,CSVGTGGVNTEAFF,once,TRBJ1-1,TRBD1,TRBV29-1
TGTGCCAGCAGCGCCAACGACCGGGACAGGGTGCAGGGCTACACCTTC,CASSANDRDRVQGYTF,NA,TRBJ1-2,TRBD1,TRBV28
TGTGCCAGCAGTATGGGAGAGTATAATTCACCCCTCCACTTT,CASSMGEYNSPLHF,NA,TRBJ1-6,NA,TRBV2
TGCGCCAGCAGCCAAAATGACAGGGTCTACGAGCAGTACTTC,CASSQNDRVYEQYF,NA,TRBJ2-7,TRBD1,TRBV4-1
TGTGCCAGCAGTTCTTTTGGACAGGGGGCCGGTGGCTACACCTTC,CASSSFGQGAGGYTF,NA,TRBJ1-2,TRBD1,TRBV27
TGTGCCAGCAGTTTATCGAGGAGGGTGGCCGACGAGCAGTACTTC,CASSLSRRVADEQYF,once,TRBJ2-7,NA,TRBV27